A single sample gave rise to the 19 T cell receptor beta chains below, sequenced in a study of shared clonotypes between healthy human individuals. Data came from immunoSEQ multiplex PCR; TCRdb stores just in-frame clones and leaves some out. Of roughly 490,000 clones listed, 70% to 80% are singletons. The specimen was PBMCs. The receptors come from a woman aged 40 to 55 in good health. Some clones in this sample may be carry-over from other donors' samples.

The chain combines TRBV2 with TRBJ2-2, with D perhaps TRBD2 (5 bases). This CDR3 spans 13 amino acids. The V gene lost 3 bases and the J gene lost 7 bases, with 9 bases spanning the gap. The germline gives CDR1 SNHLY, CDR2 FYNNEI. This chain's CDR3 is CASSEESGGELFF. CDR3 sequence (DNA): TGTGCCAGCAGTGAGGAAAGCGGCGGGGAGCTGTTTTTT.

The count of this clone is one. This likely reflects a read error, since a far larger clone is one base away. Other DNA sequences from this sample encode an identical CDR3 as well. The gene calls are TRBV25-1 and TRBJ2-5; 8 bases align to TRBD1. The J call may be in error: the DNA end matches TRBJ2-7 better. Per the germline V gene, CDR1 is MGHDK and CDR2 is SYGVNS. This CDR3 is built from 12 residues. DNA for the CDR3: TGTGCCAGCGGGACAGGTACCTACGAGCAGTACTTC. Encoded protein: CASGTGTYEQYF.

The table lists this clone with a few counts. This CDR3 is also generated by other DNA sequences in the sample. The chain joins TRBV4-3 to TRBJ1-6; D not resolved. The CDR3 has 14 amino acids. V gave up 0 bases and J gave up 3 bases, with 3 bases separating them. Germline CDR1 reads LGHNA; CDR2 reads YSLEER. The DNA of the CDR3 is TGCGCCAGCAGCCAAGACGGCTATAATTCACCCCTCCACTTT. Its translation: CASSQDGYNSPLHF.

DNA of the CDR3: TGTGCCAGCAGCTTAGCTAGACAGGGGGTTATTCTTTCTGGGGCCAACGTCCTGACTTTC. Amino acids: CASSLARQGVILSGANVLTF. The gene calls are TRBV7-2 and TRBJ2-6; 9 bases map to TRBD1. The CDR3 has 20 amino acids. Germline V gene sequence: CDR1 SGHTA, CDR2 FQGNSA. V was clipped by 0 bases and J by 1 base; unmatched bases: 10.

The rearrangement joins TRBV19 to TRBJ2-1; 11 bases are a match to TRBD2. CDR1 and CDR2 (germline): LNHDA, SQIVND (reference sequence). The CDR3 spans 15 residues. V shed 5 bases, J shed 4 bases, and the junction held 4 bases outside the gene matches. The CDR3 nucleotides read TGTGCCAGTAGTCCGACTAGCGGGAAATACAATGAGCAGTTCTTC. It translates to CASSPTSGKYNEQFF.

The V and J genes are TRBV7-8 and TRBJ2-4; possibly TRBD2 for D (5 bases). The CDR3 length is 18 residues. Germline V gene lookup returns CDR1 SGHVS and CDR2 FQNEAQ. The V and J ends lost 4 bases and 0 bases respectively, with 19 bases between them. The CDR3 protein is CASSSSRLGVGAKNIQYF. The CDR3 coding sequence is TGTGCCAGCAGCTCAAGCCGATTGGGAGTTGGAGCCAAAAACATTCAGTACTTC.

The rearrangement joins TRBV2 to TRBJ1-1, with TRBD1 matching 9 bases. The CDR3 is 14 residues long. V was clipped by 4 bases and J by 4 bases; unmatched bases: 4. Germline CDR1 and CDR2: SNHLY and FYNNEI. In DNA form, the CDR3 reads TGTGCCAGCAGTGGAACAGGGGGCTTCACTGAAGCTTTCTTT. Amino acid sequence: CASSGTGGFTEAFF.

This clone has a handful of counts. This chain connects TRBV11-2 to TRBJ2-1; tentatively, D is TRBD1 (5 bases). This CDR3 has 17 residues. The V end was cut by 5 bases, the J end by 6 bases, with 23 bases between. Germline CDR1 SGHAT, CDR2 FQNNGV. In DNA, the CDR3 is TGTGCCAGCAGCCCGTCATATGACCCGCTCAGGGTCAATGAGCAGTTCTTC. Protein: CASSPSYDPLRVNEQFF.

The J gene is TRBJ1-1, the V gene TRBV12-2; TRBD1, the table's D call, was not compared with the DNA. TRBV12-2 is a pseudogene. The length of the CDR3 is 14 residues. CDR3 DNA: TGTGCAAGTCGCTTAGGGACCAGGGGGCCTGAAGCTTTCTTT. Amino acid sequence: CASRLGTRGPEAFF.

Worth noting for this clone: The sample holds other DNA sequences that translate to the same CDR3. The chain is built from TRBV5-1 and TRBJ1-5; TRBD1 matches 7 bases. V dropped 4 bases and J dropped 5; count of bases not matched to a gene: 3. From germline, CDR1 is SGHRS and CDR2 YFSETQ. This CDR3 comprises 13 residues. CDR3 loop: CASSAQGDQPQHF. CDR3 DNA sequence: TGCGCCAGCAGCGCCCAGGGGGATCAGCCCCAGCATTTT.

The chain carries TRBV11-2 and TRBJ1-1, with TRBD1 as a possible D gene (6 bases). Germline values: CDR1 SGHAT, CDR2 FQNNGV. With 4 bases removed from V and 1 base from J, the gap between germline ends came to 13 bases. The CDR3 contains 15 residues. The CDR3 DNA follows: TGTGCCAGCAGCTCATTCAAGGGGGAGAACACTGAAGCTTTCTTT. Translating gives CASSSFKGENTEAFF.

This chain uses TRBV2 with TRBJ1-5; D gene uncertain. Germline loops: CDR1 SNHLY, CDR2 FYNNEI. The CDR3 is 14 residues long. V was cut by 3 bases and J by 15 bases, with 21 bases left in between. The DNA for the CDR3 is TGTGCCAGCAGTGAGGCGGCCAGAAGCCCCTCCCGGCATTTT. Amino acid sequence: CASSEAARSPSRHF.

This chain links TRBV10-1 with TRBJ1-3; the D is unclear. With 4 bases removed from V and 3 bases from J, the gap between germline ends came to 1 base. Germline CDR1 and CDR2: WNHNN and SYGVQD (reference sequence). The CDR3 spans 11 residues. The DNA for the CDR3 is TGCGCCAGCAGTGGTGGAAACACCATATATTTT. Translating gives CASSGGNTIYF.

This sequence joins TRBV2 and TRBJ2-7, with D perhaps matching TRBD2 (5 bases). Germline V CDR1 and CDR2: SNHLY, FYNNEI. CDR3 length equals 13 residues. V was trimmed by 7 bases and J by 6 bases, leaving 16 bases between them. CDR3 amino acids: CASNLPPGIEQYF. CDR3 nucleotide sequence: TGTGCCAGCAACCTCCCCCCCGGGATCGAGCAGTACTTC. Full variable domain (missing parts from reference TRBV2 and TRBJ2-7): EPEVTQTPSHQVTQMGQEVILRCVPISNHLYFYWYRQILGQKVEFLVSFYNNEISEKSEIFDDQFSVERPDGSNFTLKIRSTKLEDSAMYFCASNLPPGIEQYFGPGTRLTVT.

The J gene is TRBJ2-7, the V gene TRBV14; D uncertain. The V gene lost 1 base and the J gene lost 6 bases, with 10 bases spanning the gap. Germline CDR1 is SGHDN and CDR2 is FVKESK. The CDR3 is 13 amino acids. The CDR3 loop is CASSQVLGSEQYF. CDR3 nucleotide sequence: TGTGCCAGCAGCCAAGTACTTGGATCCGAGCAGTACTTC.

V gene TRBV11-2 combines with J gene TRBJ2-5; the D gene could be TRBD1 or TRBD2 (5 bases each). Germline-derived CDR1 and CDR2 are SGHAT and FQNNGV. Between the trimmed V and J ends, which lost 3 bases and 5 bases, there was a span of 13 bases. This CDR3 has 14 amino acids. Written as DNA, the CDR3 is TGTGCCAGCAGCTTCGCCCTAGCAGGGGAGACCCAGTACTTC. This gives the protein CASSFALAGETQYF.

This clone occurred a few times. This chain joins TRBV7-8 and TRBJ2-7; 9 bases are a match to TRBD1. The CDR3 covers 16 residues. V lost 5 bases, J lost 4 bases, and 12 bases stayed unmatched. The germline CDR1 and CDR2 sequences are SGHVS and FQNEAQ. The CDR3 is CASSTLTGQGSYEQYF. In nucleotides, the CDR3 is TGTGCCAGCAGCACCCTGACGGGACAGGGTTCGTACGAGCAGTACTTC.

J is TRBJ1-2 and V is TRBV28; D is unresolved. This CDR3 region has 13 residues. V gave up 10 bases and J gave up 0 bases, with 12 bases separating them. Germline assignment: CDR1 MDHEN and CDR2 SYDVKM. Written as DNA, the CDR3 is TGTGCCATCAAGACCGATACTAACTATGGCTACACCTTC. It specifies CAIKTDTNYGYTF.

The chain has TRBV28 and TRBJ1-5; the D is unclear. Trimming removed 5 bases from V and 5 bases from J, with 10 bases in between. The V gene's germline CDR1 is MDHEN and CDR2 SYDVKM. The CDR3 is 13 residues long. The CDR3: CASSLRTHQPQHF. DNA of the CDR3: TGTGCCAGCAGTCTCCGGACCCATCAGCCCCAGCATTTT.